Listed here are 20 T cell receptor beta chains from one sample, sequenced in a study of T cells in localized non-small cell lung cancer (TCRdb year 2020). Preparation of the library involved the immunoSEQ multiplex PCR assay. The table comes from immuneACCESS by way of TCRdb, which keeps in-frame sequences with V and J called. Part of the clones is missing from these tables; in studies checked, under half for an unresolved V gene and the rest for unknown reasons. In all, the sample holds roughly 36,000 clones, and 70% to 80% of those were seen once. In total, the top ten clones hold roughly 35% of the sample. The sequenced sample was PBMCs, obtained before any cancer treatment. These receptors were taken from a woman between 35 and 70 years old with stage II squamous cell lung carcinoma.

The chain employs TRBV9 and TRBJ1-2; D not resolved. The CDR3 is made up of 15 amino acids. Germline V gene sequence: CDR1 SGDLS, CDR2 YYNGEE. Trimming stripped 4 bases from V and 4 bases from J, with 17 bases between. The CDR3 spells CASSLTPDVSYGYTF. CDR3 coding DNA: TGTGCCAGCAGCTTGACTCCAGACGTCTCCTATGGCTACACCTTC.

The chain has TRBV4-3 and TRBJ2-3; D ambiguous. The germline V and J ends were trimmed by 0 bases and 2 bases, with 9 bases remaining between them. Germline-derived CDR1 and CDR2 are LGHNA and YSLEER. The CDR3 has 15 amino acids. The CDR3 here is CASSQEAQPTDTQYF. Here the CDR3 DNA reads TGCGCCAGCAGCCAAGAGGCACAGCCCACAGATACGCAGTATTTT.

The rearrangement uses TRBV5-5 and TRBJ2-7, with D perhaps being TRBD1 or TRBD2 (5 bases each). V dropped 0 bases and J dropped 4 bases, with 8 bases sitting between them. Germline values: CDR1 SGHKS, CDR2 YYEKEE (reference sequence). The CDR3 is made up of 13 amino acids. Here the CDR3 DNA reads TGTGCCAGCAGCTTGGGACAGCGGTACGAGCAGTACTTC. This translates into CASSLGQRYEQYF.

The chain has TRBV6-1 and TRBJ2-6, with D unresolved. The germline V gene has CDR1 MNHNS and CDR2 SASEGT. CDR3 size: 14 residues. The V and J ends lost 2 bases and 2 bases respectively, with 4 bases between them. The CDR3 loop is CASSERAGANVLTF. Here the CDR3 DNA reads TGTGCCAGCAGTGAAAGGGCTGGGGCCAACGTCCTGACTTTC.

The chain couples TRBV9 to TRBJ2-2; a possible D gene is TRBD1 (6 bases). The V end was cut by 6 bases, the J end by 0 bases, with 12 bases between. The CDR3 spans 15 residues. Germline V gene sequence: CDR1 SGDLS, CDR2 YYNGEE. The CDR3: CASTRRGSNTGELFF. As DNA, the CDR3 is TGTGCCAGCACCCGAAGGGGGTCGAACACCGGGGAGCTGTTTTTT.

The chain couples TRBV5-4 to TRBJ1-1; 7 nucleotides align to TRBD1. This CDR3 is 15 amino acids long. Germline CDR1 reads SGHNT; CDR2 reads YYREEE (reference sequence). Trimming removed 3 bases from V and 4 bases from J; junction bases left unmatched: 9. The CDR3 DNA reads as TGTGCCAGCAGCTCCGACAGGGTTTTTGTCACTGAAGCTTTCTTT. The encoded protein is CASSSDRVFVTEAFF.

The V and J genes are TRBV27 and TRBJ2-7; 8 nucleotides align to TRBD1. The trim removed 11 bases at V and 5 bases at J, leaving 17 bases unmatched. Germline values: CDR1 MNHEY, CDR2 SMNVEV (reference sequence). This CDR3 is built from 15 residues. CDR3 DNA: TGTGCCGGGCCCTCAGGGGGCGCATCGAGAAACGAGCAGTACTTC. Translation gives CAGPSGGASRNEQYF.

The rearrangement joins TRBV18 to TRBJ2-1; 10 bases fit TRBD2. The ends lost 4 bases at V and 6 bases at J; junction bases unmatched: 15. The CDR3 length is 18 residues. Germline-derived CDR1 and CDR2 are KGHSH and LQKENI. CDR3 in amino acids: CASSLSGRAISYRNEQFF. Here the CDR3 DNA reads TGTGCCAGCTCACTCAGCGGGAGGGCCATTTCATACCGCAATGAGCAGTTCTTC. Complete variable domain (other parts from reference TRBV18 and TRBJ2-1): NAGVMQNPRHLVRRRGQEARLRCSPMKGHSHVYWYRQLPEEGLKFMVYLQKENIIDESGMPKERFSAEFPKEGPSILRIQQVVRGDSAAYFCASSLSGRAISYRNEQFFGPGTRLTVL.

The chain combines TRBV6-5 with TRBJ1-1; D gene uncertain. The CDR3 loop spans 14 amino acids. The germline V gene has CDR1 MNHEY and CDR2 SVGAGI. Trimming left V 6 bases short and J 5 bases short, with 16 bases between. The CDR3 DNA reads as TGTGCCAGCAGAGACTCTTTCAGTAGGACTGAAGCTTTCTTT. Its protein is CASRDSFSRTEAFF.

The chain couples TRBV6-6 to TRBJ2-5, with 7 nucleotides matching TRBD1. Trimming took 7 bases from V and 7 from J; bases not matched to a gene: 15. The CDR3 spans 15 residues. The germline CDR1 and CDR2 sequences are MNHNY and SVGAGI (reference sequence). This chain's CDR3 is CASNRQGETLSTQYF. CDR3 DNA: TGTGCCAGCAACAGGCAGGGGGAAACTTTGTCGACCCAGTACTTC.

The chain carries TRBV5-6 and TRBJ2-7; D is perhaps TRBD1 (7 bases). Germline CDR1 and CDR2: SGHDT and YYEEEE. The CDR3 has 17 amino acids. V lost 4 bases, J lost 0 bases, and 20 bases lay in between. The CDR3 DNA reads TGTGCCAGCAGCCTAACTATTGACAGGGACTTCTCCTACGAGCAGTACTTC. Protein: CASSLTIDRDFSYEQYF.

This clone was counted only a few times. The chain links TRBV2 to TRBJ1-1; no reliable D call. The germline CDR1 and CDR2 sequences are SNHLY and FYNNEI. Trimming took off 6 bases at V and 1 base at J, with 3 bases between the two ends. The CDR3 has 11 residues. Here the CDR3 reads CASRKNTEAFF. CDR3 bases: TGTGCCAGCAGGAAGAACACTGAAGCTTTCTTT.

The rearrangement links TRBV19 to TRBJ2-2, with a possible D match to TRBD1 (5 bases). The CDR3 totals 13 residues. CDR1 and CDR2 (germline): LNHDA, SQIVND (reference sequence). Trimming cost V 3 bases and J 7 bases, with 9 bases left between them. The CDR3 nucleotides are TGTGCCAGTAGTATGGTCCAGGGCGGGGAGCTGTTTTTT. This encodes CASSMVQGGELFF.

This clone was found a few times. This chain connects TRBV7-2 to TRBJ1-2; 8 bases fit TRBD1. Per the germline V gene, CDR1 is SGHTA and CDR2 is FQGNSA. V lost 4 bases, J lost 3 bases, and 7 bases stayed unmatched. CDR3 size: 15 residues. CDR3 amino acids: CASSYLPGGDYGYTF. The DNA for the CDR3 is TGTGCCAGCAGCTATCTACCAGGGGGCGACTATGGCTACACCTTC.

The V gene is TRBV12-2, the J gene TRBJ2-7. TRBV12-2 is tagged as a pseudogene. This CDR3 spans 12 amino acids. The DNA of the CDR3 is TGTGCAAGTCGCTCTCAAACCTACGAGCAGTACGTC. This codes for CASRSQTYEQYV.

The chain carries TRBV15 and TRBJ2-1; 10 nucleotides match TRBD1. The CDR3 runs to 15 residues. The V and J ends lost 6 bases and 7 bases, in that order; junction bases with no gene match: 9. The germline CDR1 and CDR2 sequences are LNHNV and YYDKDF (reference sequence). Written as DNA, the CDR3 is TGTGCCACCAGGGGGGACAGGGGTTCTTCGAATGAGCAGTTCTTC. It translates to CATRGDRGSSNEQFF.

In nucleotides, the CDR3 is TGTGCCAGCAGCTTACAATCGAACACCGGGGAGCTGTTTTTT. It codes for CASSLQSNTGELFF. The V call is TRBV7-3, the J call TRBJ2-2; D gene uncertain. The CDR3 has 14 residues. Germline CDR1 is SGHTA and CDR2 is FQGTGA. V was shortened by 2 bases and J by 0 bases, with 4 bases between the two germline ends. Variable domain in full (rest from reference TRBV7-3 and TRBJ2-2): GAGVSQTPSNKVTEKGKYVELRCDPISGHTALYWYRQSLGQGPEFLIYFQGTGAADDSGLPNDRFFAVRPEGSVSTLKIQRTERGDSAVYLCASSLQSNTGELFFGEGSRLTVL.

The rearrangement uses TRBV28 and TRBJ1-5, with 8 nucleotides matching TRBD1. J was trimmed by 3 bases and V by 7 bases; bases with no gene match: 11. CDR1 and CDR2 (germline): MDHEN, SYDVKM. This CDR3 is 16 amino acids long. CDR3 bases: TGTGCCAGCACCGAACCCCAGGGGGCCAACAATCAGCCCCAGCATTTT. Amino acids: CASTEPQGANNQPQHF.

Details on this clone: At one of its ends the junction is not consistent with the germline gene, which may arise from a read error. This chain links TRBV7-7 with TRBJ2-7; TRBD1 matches 8 bases. Germline V gene sequence: CDR1 SSHAT, CDR2 FNYEAQ (reference sequence). The CDR3 runs to 13 residues. In nucleotides, the CDR3 is TGTGCTAGCAGCTTAGGACAGGGAGACGAGCAGTACTTC. Translation: CASSLGQGDEQYF.

This chain links TRBV7-7 with TRBJ2-3, with D perhaps TRBD2 (5 bases). This CDR3 region has 12 residues. Germline values: CDR1 SSHAT, CDR2 FNYEAQ (reference sequence). The chain's CDR3 is CASAAIGDTQYF. The CDR3 bases are TGTGCTAGCGCGGCCATTGGGGATACGCAGTATTTT.